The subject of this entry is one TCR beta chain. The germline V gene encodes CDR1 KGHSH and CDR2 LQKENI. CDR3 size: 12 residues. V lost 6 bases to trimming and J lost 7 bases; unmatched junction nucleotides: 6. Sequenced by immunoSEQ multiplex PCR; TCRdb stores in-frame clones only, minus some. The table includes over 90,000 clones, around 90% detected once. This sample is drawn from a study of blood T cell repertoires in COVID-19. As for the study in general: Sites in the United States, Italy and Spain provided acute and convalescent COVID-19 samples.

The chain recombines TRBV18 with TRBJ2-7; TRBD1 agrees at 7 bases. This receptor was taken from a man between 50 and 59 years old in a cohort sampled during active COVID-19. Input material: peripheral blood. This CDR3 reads CASSPNRGEQYF. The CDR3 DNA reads TGTGCCAGCTCCCCTAACAGGGGTGAGCAGTACTTC.